This T cell receptor (beta chain) was found in a study of blood T cell repertoires in COVID-19. About the research overall: Some COVID-19 samples were acute and others convalescent; all came from the United States, Italy and Spain.

The trim removed 6 bases at V and 0 bases at J, leaving 10 bases unmatched. CDR1 KGHSH and CDR2 LQKENI come from the germline V gene. This CDR3 region has 18 residues. TCRdb keeps only in-frame clones here, not all; method: immunoSEQ multiplex PCR. The table has approximately 270,000 clones, over 75% seen once. The sample taken for sequencing was peripheral blood. This sequence was found in a human donor with COVID-19, enrolled during active disease. The donor label of this sample is uncertain. This chain links TRBV18 with TRBJ2-5, with 13 bases matching TRBD2. CDR3 region: CASSPGLAGVEDQETQYF. The CDR3 nucleotides read TGTGCCAGCTCCCCAGGACTAGCGGGAGTTGAGGACCAAGAGACCCAGTACTTC. The variable domain in full, completed from reference TRBV18 and TRBJ2-5, reads NAGVMQNPRHLVRRRGQEARLRCSPMKGHSHVYWYRQLPEEGLKFMVYLQKENIIDESGMPKERFSAEFPKEGPSILRIQQVVRGDSAAYFCASSPGLAGVEDQETQYFGPGTRLLVL.